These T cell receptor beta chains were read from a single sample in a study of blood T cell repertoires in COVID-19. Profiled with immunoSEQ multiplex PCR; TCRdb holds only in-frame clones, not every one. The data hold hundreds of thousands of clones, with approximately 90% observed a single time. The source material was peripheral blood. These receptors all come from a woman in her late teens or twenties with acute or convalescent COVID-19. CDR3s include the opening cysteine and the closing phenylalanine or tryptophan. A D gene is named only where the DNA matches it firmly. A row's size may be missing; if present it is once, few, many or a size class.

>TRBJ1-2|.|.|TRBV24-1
TGTGCCACCAGTGAGTGGGCCACAGCGGATGGCTACACCTTC
CATSEWATADGYTF
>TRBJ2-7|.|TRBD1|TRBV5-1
TGCGCCAGCAGCTTGTCAGCCCCGGACAGGGAACATTTCTACGAGCAGTACTTC
CASSLSAPDREHFYEQYF
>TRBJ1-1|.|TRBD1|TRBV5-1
TGCGCCAGCAGCTTTTCCGGGACAGGGGTGGACGCTGAAGCTTTCTTT
CASSFSGTGVDAEAFF
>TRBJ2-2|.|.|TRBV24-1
TGTGCCACCAGTGACTGGGACTTTAACACCGGGGAGCTGTTTTTT
CATSDWDFNTGELFF
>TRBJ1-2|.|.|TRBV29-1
TGCAGCAGCCGCCTGGGGGGGGGAGGCTACACCTTC
CSSRLGGGGYTF
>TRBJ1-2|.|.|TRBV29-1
TGCAGCGTTGACCGGGGGGGACTTGATGGCTACACCTTC
CSVDRGGLDGYTF
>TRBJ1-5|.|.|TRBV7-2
TGTGCCAGCAGCTTAGGAGCCCTCAGGGGAAATCAGCCCCAGCATTTT
CASSLGALRGNQPQHF
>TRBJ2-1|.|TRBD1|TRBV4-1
TGCGCCAGCAGCTCACCGACGGACAGGCGGAATGAGCAGTTCTTC
CASSSPTDRRNEQFF
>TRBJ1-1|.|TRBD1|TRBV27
TGTGCCAGCAGTCCCCGACAGGGCTGGGCCCACGAAGCTTTCTTT
CASSPRQGWAHEAFF
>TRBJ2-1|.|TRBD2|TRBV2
TGTGCCAGCAGTCCAGGGACTAGCGGCTACAATGAGCAGTTCTTC
CASSPGTSGYNEQFF
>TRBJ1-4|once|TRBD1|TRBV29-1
TGCAGCGGCTACAGGGGCGGGAATGGAGAAAAACTGTTTTTT
CSGYRGGNGEKLFF
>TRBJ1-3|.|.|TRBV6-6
TGTGCCAGCAGGGTGACCGAGGCAAACACCATATATTTT
CASRVTEANTIYF
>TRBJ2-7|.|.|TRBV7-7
TGTGCCAGCAGCTTAGGGCAAGGAGTCTCCTACGAGCAGTACTTC
CASSLGQGVSYEQYF
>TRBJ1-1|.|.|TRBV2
TGTGCCAGCAGACCTACAGGGATAGAGGCTGAAGCTTTCTTT
CASRPTGIEAEAFF
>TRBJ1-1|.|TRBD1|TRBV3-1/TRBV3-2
TGTGCCAGCAGCCACGGGACAGGCCTAAAGAACACTGAAGCTTTCTTT
CASSHGTGLKNTEAFF
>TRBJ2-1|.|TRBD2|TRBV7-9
TGTGCCAGCAGCTTCCCTAGCGGGGGGGCAGACAATGAGCAGTTCTTC
CASSFPSGGADNEQFF
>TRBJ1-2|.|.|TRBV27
TGTGCCAGCAGTTTCCGCGGGGGGGGCTACACCTTC
CASSFRGGGYTF
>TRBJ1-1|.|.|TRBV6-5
TGTGCCAGCAGTTGGGGGGAGGGGACTGAAGCTTTCTTT
CASSWGEGTEAFF
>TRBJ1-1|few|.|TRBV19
TGTGCCAGTGGCACAGTAATGAACACTGAAGCTTTCTTT
CASGTVMNTEAFF
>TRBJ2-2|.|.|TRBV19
TGTGCCAGTAGTATCAGGGGTGTCGGTCTGTTTTTT
CASSIRGVGLFF
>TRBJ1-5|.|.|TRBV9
TGTGCCAGCAGCGCCCTTAGCAATCAGCCCCAGCATTTT
CASSALSNQPQHF
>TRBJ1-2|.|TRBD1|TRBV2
TGTGCCAGCAGTGGACAGGGGCTTTTCTATGGCTACACCTTC
CASSGQGLFYGYTF
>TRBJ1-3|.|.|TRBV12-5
TGTGCTAGTGGTTTCGGTCAGGGGTCTGGAAACACCATATATTTT
CASGFGQGSGNTIYF
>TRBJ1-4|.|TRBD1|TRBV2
TGTGCCAGCAGAACAGGGGGATCCGCAACTAATGAAAAACTGTTTTTT
CASRTGGSATNEKLFF
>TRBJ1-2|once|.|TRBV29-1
TGCAGCGTTGCCCCAAGCCTCTATGGCTACACCTTC
CSVAPSLYGYTF
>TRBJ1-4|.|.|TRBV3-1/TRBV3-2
TGTGCCAGCAGCCCGTCAGGGTCCCCTAATGAAAAACTGTTTTTT
CASSPSGSPNEKLFF
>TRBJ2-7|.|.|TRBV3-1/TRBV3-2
TGTGCCAGCAGCCAAGATTTGCTAAGCGAGCAGTACTTC
CASSQDLLSEQYF
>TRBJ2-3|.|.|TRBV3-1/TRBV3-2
TGTGCCAGCAGCCAAGTTCTTCACGACAGCCACACAGATACGCAGTATTTT
CASSQVLHDSHTDTQYF
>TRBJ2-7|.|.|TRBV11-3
TGTGCCAGCAGCTTATCGGGGGCCTACGAGCAGTACTTC
CASSLSGAYEQYF